This is a list of T cell receptor beta chains from one sample in a study of metastatic and nonmetastatic thyroid tumors. TCRdb re-called the PCR reads through MiXCR. This sample carries over 10,000 clones, about 25% of them seen once, and the ten largest clones take less than 60%. The sequencing input was blood. These TCRs come from a male donor with papillary thyroid cancer or a benign thyroid nodule (not recorded which). Some clones in this sample may be carry-over from other donors' samples. CDR3s include the opening cysteine and the closing phenylalanine or tryptophan. D genes are given only for firm matches. The size of a clone is reported for some rows only, either as once, few or many, or as a class for expanded clones.

j_call clone_size d_call v_call cdr3_nt cdr3_aa
TRBJ2-5 many TRBD2 TRBV6-2/TRBV6-3 TGTGCCAGCAGTTGGGAGGGACGGCCCCAAGAGACCCAGTACTTC CASSWEGRPQETQYF
TRBJ2-1 many TRBD2 TRBV20-1 TGCAGTGCTAGGCTGCGGGAGGGCCTATCCAATGAGCAGTTCTTC CSARLREGLSNEQFF
TRBJ2-2 many TRBD2 TRBV6-4 TGTGCCAGCAGTGACACTAGCGAGAACACCGGGGAGCTGTTTTTT CASSDTSENTGELFF
TRBJ2-7 few TRBD2 TRBV6-1 TGTGCCAGCAAGGGGTGGGGAGGGGAGAAATACGAGCAGTACTTC CASKGWGGEKYEQYF
TRBJ1-6 once - TRBV30 TGTGCCTGGCGGCCTGATGGAAACTCACCCCTCCACTTT CAWRPDGNSPLHF
TRBJ2-7 - - TRBV6-1 TGTGCCAGCAGGCTAAGACAGGACCCCTCCTACGAGCAGTACTTC CASRLRQDPSYEQYF
TRBJ1-1 - - TRBV4-1 TGCGCCAGCAGCCAAGGAGGGAATAGGGACACAGAAGCTTTCTTT CASSQGGNRDTEAFF
TRBJ2-1 - - TRBV20-1 TGCAGTTCTATCGATCCCTCCTACAATGAGCAGTTCTTC CSSIDPSYNEQFF
TRBJ2-7 many TRBD2 TRBV6-2/TRBV6-3 TGTGCCAGCAGTTACGAGCGGGGGGCCAACGAGCAGTACTTC CASSYERGANEQYF
TRBJ2-3 once - TRBV7-8 TGTGCCAGCAGCTTAGGGCAAATTAGCACAGATACGCAGTATTTT CASSLGQISTDTQYF
TRBJ1-2 medium-sized - TRBV6-1 TGTGCCACCCTAGGATGGGAGAACTATGGCTACACCTTC CATLGWENYGYTF
TRBJ1-2 few TRBD1 TRBV6-1 TGTGCCAGCAGTCTCGGGACAGGGGTAGGCTATGGCTACACCTTC CASSLGTGVGYGYTF
TRBJ2-3 - - TRBV6-2/TRBV6-3 TGTGCCAGCAGTTACCGGGACATCACAGATACGCAGTATTTT CASSYRDITDTQYF
TRBJ2-2 - TRBD2 TRBV6-2/TRBV6-3 TGTGCCAGCAGTTCCCTAGCGGGAGCCGGGGAGCTGTTTTTT CASSSLAGAGELFF
TRBJ2-1 - - TRBV24-1 TGTGCCACCAGTGATTCGGGCAATGAGCAGTTCTTC CATSDSGNEQFF
TRBJ1-6 many - TRBV7-6 TGTGCCAGCAGCCCGCCGGGCCACTCCTATAATTCACCCCTCCACTTT CASSPPGHSYNSPLHF
TRBJ2-7 - - TRBV28 TGTGCCAGCAGCCCCCCTTTTCATAGTTACGAGCAGTACTTC CASSPPFHSYEQYF
TRBJ2-1 few TRBD1 TRBV6-5 TGTGCCAGCAGTTATGGGGCGACAGGGAACAATGAGCAGTTCTTC CASSYGATGNNEQFF
TRBJ2-3 - - TRBV5-6 TGTGCCAGCAGCTTGGCCTTGGCAGGAAAGACTAGCACAGATACGCAGTATTTT CASSLALAGKTSTDTQYF
TRBJ1-4 many TRBD1 TRBV6-4 TGTGCCAGCAGTCGGGACAGAGTTGCAACTAATGAAAAACTGGTTTTT CASSRDRVATNEKLVF
TRBJ1-5 medium-sized TRBD1 TRBV19 TGTGCCAGCACGGGACAGTTGTTTCAGCCCCAGCATTTT CASTGQLFQPQHF
TRBJ1-6 - TRBD1 TRBV25-1 TGTGCCAGCAGTGAACGACAGGGGGCGCGGAATGCGATGTTTAATTCACCCCTCCACTTT CASSERQGARNAMFNSPLHF
TRBJ2-7 medium-sized TRBD1 TRBV7-8 TGTGCCAGCAGCTTAGCGTACTGGGGACAGGGGTGGCTCGAGCAGTACTTC CASSLAYWGQGWLEQYF
TRBJ2-7 - - TRBV6-1 TGTGCCAGCAGTGAATTGAGGGGCTCCTACGAGCAGTACTTC CASSELRGSYEQYF
TRBJ2-2 - TRBD2 TRBV7-6 TGTGCCAGCAGCTTAGTATTCAGCGGGGGAGGCACCGGGGAGCTGTTTTTT CASSLVFSGGGTGELFF
TRBJ1-1 medium-sized - TRBV7-2 TGTGCCAGCAGTACCAGACAGCCTCGGGGGAACACTGAAGCTTTCTTT CASSTRQPRGNTEAFF
TRBJ2-7 few - TRBV7-2 TGTGCCAGCAGCTTAGAGAGGTACGAGCAGTACTTC CASSLERYEQYF
TRBJ2-7 once - TRBV20-1 TGCAGTGCTGGAACCCTACAGGGGGGGGAGCAGTACTTC CSAGTLQGGEQYF
TRBJ2-7 - - TRBV11-1 TGTGCCAGCAGCTCAAAGGCCCCAGCGGGTCATTACGAGCAGTACTTC CASSSKAPAGHYEQYF